This T cell receptor beta chain was retrieved from a study of tumor-infiltrating lymphocytes in primary liver carcinoma. At the level of the study: Spanning 4.2 to 10 cm, the tumors were T1-T3 N0M0. There were roughly 3.65 to 7.5 million productive TCRbeta reads per sample, a yield similar across tissue types.

Priming with a constant-region primer yielded TCR beta cDNA from 400 to 500 ng total RNA. Three nested multiplex PCR rounds, a slightly modified ARM-PCR, produced the libraries for TCR beta. Researchers ran the first two PCR rounds for roughly 11 cycles each with TRBV1-TRBV30 forward primers and a C-beta reverse primer. One entry per CDR3 protein, called by TCRdb with MiXCR from the multiplex PCR reads. The sample has about 99,000 distinct CDR3 sequences; roughly 69% are singletons. Unsorted bulk tissue, about 17-34 mg of it, served as the source for co-extraction of RNA and DNA. The CDR3 runs 11 residues. V shed 6 bases and J shed 15 bases, with 15 bases lying between them. The germline V gene has CDR1 SNHLY and CDR2 FYNNEI.

The receptor comes from a woman aged 55-70 years with primary liver carcinoma and hepatitis B virus infection. Sequencing was done on a sample of liver tumor tissue from sampling region 5. The sample's subset: tumor region T5, tumor centre. The rearrangement links TRBV2 to TRBJ2-1; D is possibly TRBD2 (5 bases). This CDR3 is CASSWGDISFF. The CDR3 DNA reads TGTGCCAGCAGCTGGGGAGACATCTCGTTCTTC.